This TCR beta chain was captured by sequencing in a study of blood T cell repertoires in COVID-19. Whole-study context: Specimens from acute and convalescent COVID-19 originated in the United States, Italy and Spain. PBMCs, B-cell-depleted T cells, or T cells provided the cDNA or gDNA that made up the material.

The CDR3 length is 14 residues. V was clipped by 5 bases and J by 4 bases, with 14 bases between them. Germline V gene data show CDR1 as MNHEY and CDR2 as SVGAGI. In this sample, this clone turned up a few times. In the original workflow: Amplification with reference gene primers provided the estimates of nucleated cell counts. Sequenced by immunoSEQ multiplex PCR; TCRdb stores in-frame clones only, minus some. V, J and clone size are taken as reported in that table, and D and trimming were inferred from the DNA itself. The sample contains nearly 100,000 clones, just under 85% of which appear only once.

This chain links TRBV6-5 with TRBJ1-2; the D gene is possibly TRBD1 (6 bases). Material: peripheral blood. The sequence was obtained from a man in his sixties or seventies with acute or convalescent COVID-19. The CDR3 region has the DNA TGTGCCAGCAGTAACGCGGGGGCGCCCTATGGCTACACCTTC. This encodes CASSNAGAPYGYTF.